The present T cell receptor (beta chain) was sequenced within a study of blood T cell repertoires in COVID-19 (TCRdb year 2020). Background on the whole study: The collaborator samples originated in the United States, Italy and Spain and spanned the acute and convalescent phases of COVID-19. The prospective study material was composed of cDNA or gDNA derived from T cells, B-cell-depleted T cells, or PBMCs. Deeply sampled blood TCRbeta repertoires from subjects exposed to, actively infected with, or recovered from COVID-19 were included in the dataset. A freely available public database, intended as a resource for researchers studying the immune response to SARS-CoV-2, is where the repertoires were released. The samples were drawn from the first 160 participants of the ongoing ImmuneRACE study and from over a thousand subjects provided by 6 global collaborators. A de-identified subject ID, COVID-19 status, age in years and sex were almost always included in the sample metadata. Where available, HLA class I and class II types were obtained from metadata supplied by the sample provider rather than from assay-based typing.

The paper as a whole reports these results and caveats: How much clinical and demographic metadata was included differed by source and by participant, and the metadata was provided uncurated.

TCRbeta CDR3 regions were amplified from genomic DNA by means of the immunoSEQ Assay, a bias-controlled multiplex PCR. From the authors' description of their analysis: Nucleated cell counts per sample were estimated from amplification of reference gene primers within the assay. To quantify the absolute abundance of each unique TCRbeta CDR3 rearrangement, sequence reads were collapsed and filtered. For each sample, productive Simpson clonality was calculated as the square root of Simpson's diversity index across productive rearrangements. TCRdb stores this immuneACCESS table with in-frame sequences only. Part of the clones is absent; in the studies checked, under half of the shortfall reflects unresolved V genes, and no reason is known for the rest. V and J calls and clone size are those listed in that table; D and trimming were worked out from the DNA. The sample data list 120,000 to 150,000 clones, and about 87% of these were observed just once. About 11% of the sample comes from the top ten.

Notes on this clone: No cognate antigen has been identified for it. No base qualities exist here, and no much larger clone lies one base off it.

V gives up 4 bases and J gives up 2 bases, and the segment between their germline ends measures 12 bases. For CDR1 and CDR2, the germline V gene lists LGHNA and YSLEER. The CDR3, from cysteine to phenylalanine, totals 14 residues. Only CDR3 DNA is held: 42 bases, read in frame from base 1. The collaborating institutions used their own protocols to collect whole blood in K2EDTA tubes. For TCRbeta analysis, collaborators shipped samples in one of three forms: frozen whole blood, isolated PBMCs, or DNA extracted from either of those sample types. This clonotype originated in a woman at least 80 years old with acute or convalescent COVID-19. The V and J genes are TRBV4-3 and TRBJ2-7; the D gene is perhaps TRBD1, from 6 matching bases. Sequencing input: peripheral blood. The encoded CDR3 is CASSRETGPYEQYF. The DNA is TGCGCCAGCAGCCGAGAGACAGGCCCCTACGAGCAGTACTTC.